This is a list of T cell receptor beta chains from one sample in a study of T cell clonotyping in hematopoietic cell transplantation. TCRdb keeps only in-frame clones here, not all; method: immunoSEQ multiplex PCR. The sample holds about 29,000 clones; around nine tenths are singletons and the top ten take roughly a tenth. The sample in question was PBMCs, obtained 100 days after allogeneic stem cell transplant. All receptors derive from a female patient aged 45-60 years who had an allogeneic stem cell transplant from a related donor, so the T cells may come from the graft donor. Some clones in this sample may be carry-over from other donors' samples. Each CDR3 is given with its conserved first and last residue. The order of the fields is V gene, D gene, clone size, J gene, CDR3 protein, CDR3 DNA. The D gene is left open where the match is weak. Clone size is shown for a subset of rows, as once, few, many or a class of expanded clone.

v_gene: TRBV11-2; d_gene: NA; abundance: NA; j_gene: TRBJ1-2; CDR3aa: CASRKLRDPNYGYTF; CDR3nt: TGTGCCAGCAGGAAACTCCGGGACCCTAACTATGGCTACACCTTC
v_gene: TRBV11-2; d_gene: NA; abundance: NA; j_gene: TRBJ2-1; CDR3aa: CASSLDRLRAGYNEQFF; CDR3nt: TGTGCCAGCAGCTTAGATCGGCTCAGGGCCGGCTACAATGAGCAGTTCTTC
v_gene: TRBV6-1; d_gene: TRBD1; abundance: once; j_gene: TRBJ1-2; CDR3aa: CASSGTGYGYTF; CDR3nt: TGTGCCAGCAGTGGGACAGGGTATGGCTACACCTTC
v_gene: TRBV30; d_gene: TRBD2; abundance: NA; j_gene: TRBJ2-5; CDR3aa: CAWGTTVQETQYF; CDR3nt: TGTGCCTGGGGGACTACAGTTCAAGAGACCCAGTACTTC
v_gene: TRBV11-3; d_gene: NA; abundance: NA; j_gene: TRBJ2-2; CDR3aa: CASSSSTGELFF; CDR3nt: TGTGCCAGCAGCTCTTCCACCGGGGAGCTGTTTTTT
v_gene: TRBV27; d_gene: NA; abundance: NA; j_gene: TRBJ2-2; CDR3aa: CASSFSGTTNTGELFF; CDR3nt: TGTGCCAGCAGTTTCTCCGGGACGACGAACACCGGGGAGCTGTTTTTT
v_gene: TRBV14; d_gene: TRBD2; abundance: NA; j_gene: TRBJ2-7; CDR3aa: CASSPNPRRGGSYEQYF; CDR3nt: TGTGCCAGCAGCCCTAACCCGCGACGGGGGGGATCCTACGAGCAGTACTTC
v_gene: TRBV2; d_gene: NA; abundance: NA; j_gene: TRBJ2-3; CDR3aa: CASSDRGASTDTQYF; CDR3nt: TGTGCCAGCAGTGATCGCGGTGCTAGCACAGATACGCAGTATTTT
v_gene: TRBV7-2; d_gene: TRBD1; abundance: NA; j_gene: TRBJ2-1; CDR3aa: CASSLGTGYNEQFF; CDR3nt: TGTGCCAGCAGCCTTGGGACAGGGTACAATGAGCAGTTCTTC
v_gene: TRBV19; d_gene: NA; abundance: NA; j_gene: TRBJ1-4; CDR3aa: CASSMSGVREKLFF; CDR3nt: TGTGCCAGTAGTATGAGCGGCGTAAGGGAAAAACTGTTTTTT
v_gene: TRBV19; d_gene: NA; abundance: NA; j_gene: TRBJ1-2; CDR3aa: CASSTTVNYGYTF; CDR3nt: TGTGCCAGTAGTACAACAGTGAACTATGGCTACACCTTC
v_gene: TRBV29-1; d_gene: NA; abundance: NA; j_gene: TRBJ2-5; CDR3aa: CSVQEGLWFTGRKETQYF; CDR3nt: TGCAGCGTCCAAGAGGGACTTTGGTTCACAGGTCGGAAAGAGACCCAGTACTTC
v_gene: TRBV30; d_gene: NA; abundance: NA; j_gene: TRBJ1-1; CDR3aa: CAWTPGPGATEAFF; CDR3nt: TGTGCCTGGACCCCTGGGCCCGGGGCCACTGAAGCTTTCTTT
v_gene: TRBV4-3; d_gene: NA; abundance: NA; j_gene: TRBJ2-7; CDR3aa: CASSLAGAPGNEQYF; CDR3nt: TGCGCCAGCAGCCTGGCTGGGGCGCCTGGCAACGAGCAGTACTTC
v_gene: TRBV11-3; d_gene: NA; abundance: NA; j_gene: TRBJ2-6; CDR3aa: CASSPVPGAGANVLTF; CDR3nt: TGTGCCAGCAGCCCCGTCCCGGGGGCTGGGGCCAACGTCCTGACTTTC
v_gene: TRBV27; d_gene: TRBD1; abundance: NA; j_gene: TRBJ2-7; CDR3aa: CASSPAPTGNGYEQYF; CDR3nt: TGTGCCAGCAGTCCAGCCCCGACAGGGAACGGGTACGAGCAGTACTTC
v_gene: TRBV6-5; d_gene: TRBD1; abundance: few; j_gene: TRBJ1-1; CDR3aa: CASRGQGLAFF; CDR3nt: TGTGCCAGCAGAGGACAGGGGTTGGCTTTCTTT
v_gene: TRBV6-5; d_gene: NA; abundance: NA; j_gene: TRBJ1-2; CDR3aa: CASSQDGGGYTF; CDR3nt: TGTGCCAGCAGTCAAGACGGGGGTGGCTACACCTTC
v_gene: TRBV9; d_gene: NA; abundance: NA; j_gene: TRBJ1-1; CDR3aa: CASSVAGGRTEAFF; CDR3nt: TGTGCCAGCAGCGTAGCCGGGGGGAGGACTGAAGCTTTCTTT
v_gene: TRBV5-1; d_gene: NA; abundance: NA; j_gene: TRBJ2-3; CDR3aa: CASSLVGGDRDTQYF; CDR3nt: TGCGCCAGCAGCTTGGTAGGGGGGGATAGAGATACGCAGTATTTT